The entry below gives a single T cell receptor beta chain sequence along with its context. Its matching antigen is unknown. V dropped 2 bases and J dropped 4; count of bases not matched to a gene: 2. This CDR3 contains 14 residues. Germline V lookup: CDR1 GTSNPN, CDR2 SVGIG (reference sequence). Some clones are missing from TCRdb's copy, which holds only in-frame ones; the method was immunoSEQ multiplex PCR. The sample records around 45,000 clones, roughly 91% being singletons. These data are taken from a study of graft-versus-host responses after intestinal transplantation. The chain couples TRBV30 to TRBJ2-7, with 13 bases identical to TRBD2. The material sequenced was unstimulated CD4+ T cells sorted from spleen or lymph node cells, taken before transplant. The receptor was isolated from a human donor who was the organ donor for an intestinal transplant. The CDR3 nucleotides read TGTGCCTGGAGTACACTAGCGGGGGGGTACGAGCAGTACTTC. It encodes CAWSTLAGGYEQYF. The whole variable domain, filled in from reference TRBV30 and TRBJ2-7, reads SQTIHQWPATLVQPVGSPLSLECTVEGTSNPNLYWYRQAAGRGLQLLFYSVGIGQISSEVPQNLSASRPQDRQFILSSKKLLLSDSGFYLCAWSTLAGGYEQYFGPGTRLTVT.